This T cell receptor beta chain appears in the sequencing data of a study of T cells after yellow fever vaccination. About the research overall: The SMART-Seq v4 Ultra Low Input method served to prepare the low-cell-number fractions.

The CDR3 is made up of 16 amino acids. Germline CDR1 is LGHDT and CDR2 is YNNKEL (reference sequence). Germline trimming cut 4 bases from V and 6 bases from J; bases unmatched to any gene: 7. UMIs and a universal primer site were added when TCR cDNA was made by 5'RACE template switching. MiXCR, run by TCRdb on the 5' RACE reads, gives a single entry per CDR3 protein. The data show just under 600,000 distinct CDR3 sequences, approximately 13% seen once. This clonotype has just a few counts. Its antigen remains unidentified. Study-level points and caveats: The study noted that FACS-sorted repertoires could contain abundant clonotypes contaminating from the bulk population. The booster response re-showed most primary clones: around 96% CD4, around 87% CD8.

Sequenced here: PBMCs, sampled on the day of the yellow fever booster vaccination. The origin of this receptor is a man aged 30-40 years who received the YFV17D yellow fever vaccine. The chain is built from TRBV3-1 and TRBJ2-3, with 13 positions matching TRBD2. The CDR3 protein is CASSRRLAGGPDTQYF. CDR3 bases: TGTGCCAGCAGCCGTAGACTAGCGGGAGGTCCTGATACGCAGTATTTT.